The 26 T cell receptor beta chains presented below share a single source sample, sequenced in a study of T-cell reconstitution after alpha-beta-depleted transplantation in children. Library preparation (for TCRbeta) was performed with unique molecular identifiers. TCRdb re-called the PCR reads through MiXCR, storing one row per CDR3 protein. This table has over 150,000 distinct CDR3 sequences, 6.3% appearing once. The specimen comprised PBMCs, sampled before TCRalphabeta/CD19-depleted stem cell transplant. The receptors come from a girl less than two years old with combined immunodeficiency, due to receive a stem cell transplant.

This clonotype was observed at least ten times. V gene TRBV12-3 or TRBV12-4 combines with J gene TRBJ1-5, with 10 bases fitting TRBD1. J was trimmed by 6 bases and V by 1 base; bases with no gene match: 3. CDR3 length: 15 amino acids. The CDR3 bases are TGTGCCAGCAGTTTAGGGGGGGACAGGGGTCAGCCCCAGCATTTT. This gives the protein CASSLGGDRGQPQHF.

This clonotype was seen a handful of times. The chain is built from TRBV4-1 and TRBJ2-7; D unresolved. The CDR3 runs 15 residues. Germline V lookup: CDR1 MGHRA, CDR2 YSYEKL. Trimming took 3 bases from V and 0 from J, leaving 12 bases between them. Written as DNA, the CDR3 is TGCGCCAGCAGCCAGCCGGGCCAAGCCTCCTACGAGCAGTACTTC. This codes for CASSQPGQASYEQYF.

This clonotype was detected many times. This chain links TRBV18 with TRBJ2-2; D remains unclear. The CDR3 has 14 residues. Deletions cut 0 bases from V and 1 base from J, with 3 bases between. CDR1 KGHSH and CDR2 LQKENI come from the germline V gene. The CDR3 loop reads CASSPPGNTGELFF. The DNA of the CDR3 is TGTGCCAGCTCACCACCAGGGAACACCGGGGAGCTGTTTTTT.

This clonotype was seen many times. The rearrangement links TRBV4-2 to TRBJ2-2; D is unclear. The CDR3 has 14 residues. The ends were cut back, 4 bases at V and 7 bases at J, with 13 bases in the middle. Germline V gene data show CDR1 as LGHNA and CDR2 as YNFKEQ. The CDR3 protein is CASSLMAISGELFF. CDR3 coding DNA: TGTGCCAGCAGCCTCATGGCCATTAGCGGGGAGCTGTTTTTT.

This clonotype has ten or more counts. The chain has TRBV20-1 and TRBJ2-1; TRBD2 matches at 10 bases. Germline trimming cut 1 base from V and 9 bases from J; bases unmatched to any gene: 9. Germline CDR1 is DFQATT and CDR2 is SNEGSKA (reference sequence). The CDR3 sequence is 15 residues long. The CDR3 sequence is CSARAALAGAPEQFF. In DNA, the CDR3 is TGCAGTGCTAGAGCAGCCCTAGCGGGAGCTCCTGAGCAGTTCTTC.

This clonotype was seen at least ten times. The rearrangement links TRBV15 to TRBJ1-5, with D uncertain. Trimming took off 0 bases at V and 8 bases at J, with 8 bases between the two ends. Germline CDR1 and CDR2: LNHNV and YYDKDF (reference sequence). The CDR3 is 13 amino acids. The CDR3 sequence is CATSRDLREPQHF. CDR3 nucleotides: TGTGCCACCAGCAGAGATCTCAGAGAGCCCCAGCATTTT.

V usage is TRBV19 and J usage is TRBJ2-1; perhaps TRBD2 as D (5 bases). The CDR3 is made up of 15 amino acids. The germline V gene encodes CDR1 LNHDA and CDR2 SQIVND (reference sequence). Trimming took off 8 bases at V and 0 bases at J, with 14 bases between the two ends. The CDR3 DNA reads as TGTGCCAGTCAATTAGCGTTTAGCTCCTACAATGAGCAGTTCTTC. It translates to CASQLAFSSYNEQFF. The variable domain in full, with the rest retrieved from reference TRBV19 and TRBJ2-1, is DGGITQSPKYLFRKEGQNVTLSCEQNLNHDAMYWYRQDPGQGLRLIYYSQIVNDFQKGDIAEGYSVSREKKESFPLTVTSAQKNPTAFYLCASQLAFSSYNEQFFGPGTRLTVL.

Ten or more counts support this clonotype. The rearrangement links TRBV5-5 to TRBJ2-7; TRBD1 matches at 8 bases. There are 18 residues in the CDR3. Germline CDR1 reads SGHKS; CDR2 reads YYEKEE (reference sequence). V dropped 0 bases and J dropped 0; count of bases not matched to a gene: 11. The CDR3 protein is CASSLVPGQGDFSYEQYF. CDR3 sequence (DNA): TGTGCCAGCAGCTTGGTCCCCGGACAGGGCGACTTCTCCTACGAGCAGTACTTC.

The table lists this clonotype with a few counts. The chain joins TRBV4-3 to TRBJ2-1; the D is unclear. Trimming cost V 2 bases and J 8 bases, with 13 bases left between them. The CDR3 is 14 residues long. The germline CDR1 and CDR2 sequences are LGHNA and YSLEER. CDR3 loop: CASSQTHPGYEQFF. As DNA, the CDR3 is TGCGCCAGCAGCCAAACACACCCAGGCTATGAGCAGTTCTTC.

In this sample, this clonotype turned up many times. This chain uses TRBV27 with TRBJ1-1; 10 positions agree with TRBD1. The germline V gene encodes CDR1 MNHEY and CDR2 SMNVEV (reference sequence). With 5 bases clipped from V and 4 bases from J, the junction kept 4 bases outside the gene matches. The CDR3 has 14 residues. The CDR3 nucleotides are TGTGCCAGCAGTCCCTGGACAGGGGGCACTGAAGCTTTCTTT. Translation: CASSPWTGGTEAFF.

In its sample, this clonotype was seen many times. The chain recombines TRBV4-3 with TRBJ2-2; 8 bases are shared with TRBD1. Germline V gene data show CDR1 as LGHNA and CDR2 as YSLEER. This CDR3 has 17 residues. The trim removed 2 bases at V and 4 bases at J, leaving 9 bases unmatched. CDR3 protein: CASSQIRQGSATGELFF. For the CDR3, the DNA is TGCGCCAGCAGCCAAATCAGACAGGGGAGCGCCACCGGGGAGCTGTTTTTT.

This clonotype showed up many times. The CDR3 DNA is TGCGCCAGCAGCCAAGATTTTCAAGGGGTTCAGCCCCAGCATTTT. Its translation: CASSQDFQGVQPQHF. This chain uses TRBV4-3 with TRBJ1-5, with D possibly matching TRBD1 (5 bases). V was pared by 0 bases and J by 6 bases, with 12 bases between. The CDR3 is 15 amino acids. The germline V gene has CDR1 LGHNA and CDR2 YSLEER.

A word on this clonotype: This may be a read error, as it is one base from a much larger clone. The chain combines TRBV28 with TRBJ2-7; the D gene is possibly TRBD2 (6 bases). CDR1 and CDR2 (germline): MDHEN, SYDVKM. The CDR3 sequence is 12 residues long. DNA for the CDR3: TGTGGCAGCACTTCCTCCGGGAGTGAGCAGTACTTC. Its protein product is CGSTSSGSEQYF. The full variable domain, with the rest looked up from reference TRBV28 and TRBJ2-7, is DVKVTQSSRYLVKRTGEKVFLECVQDMDHENMFWYRQDPGLGLRLIYFSYDVKMKEKGDIPEGYSVSREKKERFSLILESASTNQTSMYLCGSTSSGSEQYFGPGTRLTVT.

The V gene is TRBV7-8, the J gene TRBJ1-2; maybe TRBD1 (5 bases). CDR3 length: 15 residues. Germline-derived CDR1 and CDR2 are SGHVS and FQNEAQ. V was shortened by 3 bases and J by 4 bases, with 15 bases between the two germline ends. The CDR3 is CASSLGPDSLYGYTF. The CDR3 coding sequence is TGTGCCAGCAGCTTGGGTCCCGACAGTCTCTATGGCTACACCTTC.

This clonotype was observed many times. This sequence joins TRBV7-2 and TRBJ2-5; TRBD2 matches 10 bases. This CDR3 comprises 14 residues. V lost 8 bases and J lost 2; bases outside the gene matches: 5. Germline CDR1 and CDR2: SGHTA and FQGNSA. CDR3 nucleotides: TGTGCCAGCGGTACTAGCGGGGCTCAAGAGACCCAGTACTTC. This translates into CASGTSGAQETQYF.

This clonotype was observed many times. This chain connects TRBV28 to TRBJ2-3; 10 bases fit TRBD2. The CDR3 totals 15 residues. Germline V gene sequence: CDR1 MDHEN, CDR2 SYDVKM. V was pared by 6 bases and J by 3 bases, with 6 bases of the junction left unmatched. The CDR3 region is CASRPGLAYTDTQYF. The CDR3 DNA sequence: TGTGCCAGCAGGCCGGGACTAGCGTATACAGATACGCAGTATTTT.

This clonotype has at least ten counts. V and J are TRBV6-2 or TRBV6-3 and TRBJ2-1, with D unresolved. Germline CDR1 and CDR2: MNHEY and SVGEGT. The CDR3 loop spans 15 amino acids. V dropped 4 bases and J dropped 5 bases, with 15 bases sitting between them. The CDR3 loop reads CASSWPLGDHNEQFF. The CDR3 bases are TGTGCCAGCAGTTGGCCCTTGGGCGACCACAATGAGCAGTTCTTC.

This clonotype has at least ten counts. The chain joins TRBV28 to TRBJ1-4, with D maybe TRBD1 (6 bases). The CDR3 totals 15 residues. Germline CDR1 and CDR2: MDHEN and SYDVKM. Trimming removed 5 bases from V and 3 bases from J, with 13 bases in between. As DNA, the CDR3 is TGTGCCAGCAGTCGCCCGACAGGTTCTAATGAAAAACTGTTTTTT. It yields the protein CASSRPTGSNEKLFF. The variable domain in full, with the rest retrieved from reference TRBV28 and TRBJ1-4, is DVKVTQSSRYLVKRTGEKVFLECVQDMDHENMFWYRQDPGLGLRLIYFSYDVKMKEKGDIPEGYSVSREKKERFSLILESASTNQTSMYLCASSRPTGSNEKLFFGSGTQLSVL.

This clonotype has only a few counts. The chain carries TRBV5-6 and TRBJ2-3; D ambiguous. CDR3 size: 15 residues. Germline V CDR1 and CDR2: SGHDT, YYEEEE. V dropped 3 bases and J dropped 4 bases, with 15 bases sitting between them. The CDR3 coding sequence is TGTGCCAGCAGCTACCCCTCACCCCCCCCAGATACGCAGTATTTT. Translation gives CASSYPSPPPDTQYF.

This clonotype was seen a handful of times. V gene TRBV6-1 combines with J gene TRBJ2-1; 8 nucleotides line up with TRBD1. CDR1 is MNHNS and CDR2 is SASEGT in the germline V gene. The CDR3 spans 16 residues. Trimming took 5 bases from V and 5 from J; bases not matched to a gene: 11. CDR3 loop: CASSKPGQVTHNEQFF. DNA of the CDR3: TGTGCCAGCAGTAAACCGGGACAGGTAACCCACAATGAGCAGTTCTTC.

This clonotype was recorded at least ten times. V usage is TRBV3-1 and J usage is TRBJ2-1, with TRBD1 matching over 7 bases. Trimming cost V 1 base and J 8 bases; bases outside gene matches: 11. This CDR3 comprises 16 residues. Germline CDR1 reads LGHDT; CDR2 reads YNNKEL (reference sequence). CDR3 in amino acids: CASSQGFGTAVDEQFF. The CDR3 nucleotides are TGTGCCAGCAGCCAAGGGTTCGGGACAGCAGTCGATGAGCAGTTCTTC.

On this clonotype itself: This CDR3 is missing its conserved last phenylalanine or tryptophan, likely due to a read error. This chain joins TRBV20-1 and TRBJ2-7; 10 nucleotides align to TRBD2. This CDR3 spans 16 amino acids. Germline V lookup: CDR1 DFQATT, CDR2 SNEGSKA (reference sequence). Unmatched junction bases numbered 14, after V lost 7 bases and J lost 2 bases. The CDR3 sequence is CSGRSPASGRAYEQYS. DNA of the CDR3: TGCAGTGGTAGGAGCCCCGCCAGCGGGAGGGCCTACGAGCAGTACTCC.

The genes are TRBV3-1 and TRBJ1-1, with D hard to call. The CDR3 contains 17 residues. Trimming removed 0 bases at V and 2 bases at J, with 16 bases between. The germline V gene has CDR1 LGHDT and CDR2 YNNKEL (reference sequence). Here the CDR3 reads CASSQDAPPGANTEAFF. CDR3 nucleotides: TGTGCCAGCAGCCAAGATGCCCCCCCGGGAGCTAACACTGAAGCTTTCTTT.

V gene TRBV29-1 combines with J gene TRBJ1-2, with D possibly TRBD1 on 5 matching bases. Trimming pared 6 bases from V and 2 bases from J, leaving 13 bases between. Germline V gives CDR1 SQVTM, CDR2 ANQGSEA. The CDR3 length is 13 residues. In DNA, the CDR3 is TGCAGCGTCGCGGAGGGGTTCAACTATGGCTACACCTTC. Amino acid sequence: CSVAEGFNYGYTF.

Turning to this clonotype: One base away lies a much larger clone, so this may be a sequencing read error. V is TRBV4-3 and J is TRBJ2-1; D is ambiguous. CDR1 LGHNA and CDR2 YSLEER come from the germline V gene. This CDR3 spans 17 amino acids. CDR3 sequence (DNA): TGCGCCAGCAGCCAAGAAGAGACACCCAGCTCCTACTATGAGCAGTTCTTC. As protein: CASSQEETPSSYYEQFF.

This clonotype has ten or more counts. The rearrangement uses TRBV3-1 and TRBJ2-1, with TRBD2 identical over 8 bases. Per germline, CDR1 LGHDT and CDR2 YNNKEL (reference sequence). V shed 1 base, J shed 2 bases, and the junction held 10 bases outside the gene matches. The CDR3 is made up of 18 amino acids. The CDR3 region is CASSQGHTRLAPYNEQFF. The CDR3 region has the DNA TGTGCCAGCAGCCAAGGCCACACCCGACTAGCGCCCTACAATGAGCAGTTCTTC.